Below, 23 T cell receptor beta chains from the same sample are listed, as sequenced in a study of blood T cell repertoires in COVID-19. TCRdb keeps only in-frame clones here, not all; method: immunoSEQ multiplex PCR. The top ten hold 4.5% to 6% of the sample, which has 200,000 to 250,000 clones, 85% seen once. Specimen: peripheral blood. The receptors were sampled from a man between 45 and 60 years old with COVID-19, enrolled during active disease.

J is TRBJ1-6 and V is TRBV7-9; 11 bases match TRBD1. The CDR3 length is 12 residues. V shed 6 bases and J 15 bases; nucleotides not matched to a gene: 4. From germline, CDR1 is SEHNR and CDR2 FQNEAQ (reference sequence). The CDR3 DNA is TGTGCCAGCAGGCTGGGACAGGGGGGCCTCCACTTT. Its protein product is CASRLGQGGLHF.

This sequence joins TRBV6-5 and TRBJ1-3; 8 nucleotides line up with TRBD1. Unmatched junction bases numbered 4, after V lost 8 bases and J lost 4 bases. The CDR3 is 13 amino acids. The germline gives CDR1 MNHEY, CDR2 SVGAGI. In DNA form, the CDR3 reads TGTGCCAGCCAGGGGGCAGGAGGAAACACCATATATTTT. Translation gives CASQGAGGNTIYF.

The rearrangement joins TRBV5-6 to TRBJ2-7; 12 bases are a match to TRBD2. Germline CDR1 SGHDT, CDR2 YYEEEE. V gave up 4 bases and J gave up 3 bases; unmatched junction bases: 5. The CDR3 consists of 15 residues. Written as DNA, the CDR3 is TGTGCCAGCAGCGATCGGACTAGCGGGGTCTACGAGCAGTACTTC. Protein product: CASSDRTSGVYEQYF.

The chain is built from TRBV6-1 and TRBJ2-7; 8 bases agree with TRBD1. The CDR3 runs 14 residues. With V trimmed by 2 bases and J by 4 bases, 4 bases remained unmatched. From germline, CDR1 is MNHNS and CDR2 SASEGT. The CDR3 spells CASSEPGGNYEQYF. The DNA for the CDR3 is TGTGCCAGCAGTGAACCAGGGGGCAATTACGAGCAGTACTTC.

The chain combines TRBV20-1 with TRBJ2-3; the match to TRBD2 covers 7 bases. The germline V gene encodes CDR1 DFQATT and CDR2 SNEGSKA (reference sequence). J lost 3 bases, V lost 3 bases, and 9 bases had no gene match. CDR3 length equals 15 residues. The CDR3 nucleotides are TGCAGTGCTAGTAGCCGGCGGGGAGGGACAGATACGCAGTATTTT. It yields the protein CSASSRRGGTDTQYF.

The CDR3 loop reads CASSEALQGYYGYTF. In nucleotides, the CDR3 is TGTGCCAGCAGTGAAGCGCTTCAGGGGTACTATGGCTACACCTTC. The chain recombines TRBV2 with TRBJ1-2; tentative D call: TRBD1 (6 bases). With 0 bases removed from V and 3 bases from J, the gap between germline ends came to 11 bases. Germline loops: CDR1 SNHLY, CDR2 FYNNEI. The CDR3 totals 15 residues.

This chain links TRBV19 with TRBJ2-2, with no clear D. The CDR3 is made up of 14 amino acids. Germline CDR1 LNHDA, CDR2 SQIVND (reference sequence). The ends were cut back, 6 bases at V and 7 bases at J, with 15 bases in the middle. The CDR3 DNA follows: TGTGCCAGTAGCCCAGCGTCTTTTAGCGGGGAGCTGTTTTTT. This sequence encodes CASSPASFSGELFF.

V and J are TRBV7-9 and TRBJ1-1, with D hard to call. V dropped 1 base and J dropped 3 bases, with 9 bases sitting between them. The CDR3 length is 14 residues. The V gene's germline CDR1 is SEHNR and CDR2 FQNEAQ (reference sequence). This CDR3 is CASSLVIGYTEAFF. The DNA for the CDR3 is TGTGCCAGCAGCTTAGTGATCGGTTACACTGAAGCTTTCTTT.

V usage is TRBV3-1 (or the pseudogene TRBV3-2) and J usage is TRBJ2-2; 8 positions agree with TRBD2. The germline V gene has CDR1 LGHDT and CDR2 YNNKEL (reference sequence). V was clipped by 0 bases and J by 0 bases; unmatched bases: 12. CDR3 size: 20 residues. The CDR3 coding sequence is TGTGCCAGCAGCCAAGATCTTGGGTTGCGGGGGGCTACGAACACCGGGGAGCTGTTTTTT. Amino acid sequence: CASSQDLGLRGATNTGELFF.

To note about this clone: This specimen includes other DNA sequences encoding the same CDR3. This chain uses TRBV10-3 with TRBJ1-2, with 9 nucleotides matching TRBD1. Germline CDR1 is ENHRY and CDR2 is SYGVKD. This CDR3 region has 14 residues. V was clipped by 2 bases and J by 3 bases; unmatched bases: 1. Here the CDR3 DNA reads TGTGCCATCAGTGAGGGACAGGGGTACTATGGCTACACCTTC. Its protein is CAISEGQGYYGYTF.

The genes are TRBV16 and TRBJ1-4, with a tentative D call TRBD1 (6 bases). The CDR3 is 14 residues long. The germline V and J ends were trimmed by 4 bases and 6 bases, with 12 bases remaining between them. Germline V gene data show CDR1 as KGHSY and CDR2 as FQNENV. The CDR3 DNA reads TGTGCCAGCAGCCCTCGACAGGCAGATGAAAAACTGTTTTTT. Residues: CASSPRQADEKLFF.

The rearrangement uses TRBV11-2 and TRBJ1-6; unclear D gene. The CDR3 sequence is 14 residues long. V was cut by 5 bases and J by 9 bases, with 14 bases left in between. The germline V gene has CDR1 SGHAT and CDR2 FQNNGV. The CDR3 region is CASSNWADGSPLHF. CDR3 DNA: TGTGCCAGCAGCAACTGGGCAGACGGTTCACCCCTCCACTTT.

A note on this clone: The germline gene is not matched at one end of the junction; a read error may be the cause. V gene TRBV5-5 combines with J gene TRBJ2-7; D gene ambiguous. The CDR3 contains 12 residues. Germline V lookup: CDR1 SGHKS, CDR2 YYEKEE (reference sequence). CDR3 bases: TGTGCCAGCAGCCGCGGAACCCTCGAGGAGTACTTC. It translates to CASSRGTLEEYF.

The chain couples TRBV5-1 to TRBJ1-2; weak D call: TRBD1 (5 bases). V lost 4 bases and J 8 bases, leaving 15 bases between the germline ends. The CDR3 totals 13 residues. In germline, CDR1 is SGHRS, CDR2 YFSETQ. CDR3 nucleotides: TGCGCCAGCAGCGGGGGGGGACCATCGGGCTACACCTTC. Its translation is CASSGGGPSGYTF.

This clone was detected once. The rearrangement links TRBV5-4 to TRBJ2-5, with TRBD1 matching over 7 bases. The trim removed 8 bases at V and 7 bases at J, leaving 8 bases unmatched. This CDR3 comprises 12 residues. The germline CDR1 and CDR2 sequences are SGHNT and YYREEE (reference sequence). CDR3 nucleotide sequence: TGTGCCAGTAAAGACAGGGACGGGACCCAGTACTTC. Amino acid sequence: CASKDRDGTQYF.

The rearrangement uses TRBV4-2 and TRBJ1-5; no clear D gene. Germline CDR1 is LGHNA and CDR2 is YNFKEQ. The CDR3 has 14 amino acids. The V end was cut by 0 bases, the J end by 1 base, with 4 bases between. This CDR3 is CASSQDGSNQPQHF. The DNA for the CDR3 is TGTGCCAGCAGCCAAGACGGGAGCAATCAGCCCCAGCATTTT.

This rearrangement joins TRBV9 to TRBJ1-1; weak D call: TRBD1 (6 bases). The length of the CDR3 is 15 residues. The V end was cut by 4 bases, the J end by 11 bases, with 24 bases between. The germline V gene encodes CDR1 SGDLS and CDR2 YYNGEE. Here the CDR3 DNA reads TGTGCCAGCAGCCCCCAAGGACAGAAAGTAATCGACGCTTTCTTT. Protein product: CASSPQGQKVIDAFF.

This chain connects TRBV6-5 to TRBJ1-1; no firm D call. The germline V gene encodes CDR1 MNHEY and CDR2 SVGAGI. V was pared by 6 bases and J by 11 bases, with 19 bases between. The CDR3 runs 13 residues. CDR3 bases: TGTGCCAGCAGCCCAGTGGAGGGTCTAGCGGCTTTCTTT. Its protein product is CASSPVEGLAAFF.

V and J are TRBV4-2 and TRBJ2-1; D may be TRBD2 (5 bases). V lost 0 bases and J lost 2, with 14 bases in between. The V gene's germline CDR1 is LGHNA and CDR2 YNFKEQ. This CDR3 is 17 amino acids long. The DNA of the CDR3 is TGTGCCAGCAGCCAAGATCGGGTAGGACTCACCTACAATGAGCAGTTCTTC. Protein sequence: CASSQDRVGLTYNEQFF.

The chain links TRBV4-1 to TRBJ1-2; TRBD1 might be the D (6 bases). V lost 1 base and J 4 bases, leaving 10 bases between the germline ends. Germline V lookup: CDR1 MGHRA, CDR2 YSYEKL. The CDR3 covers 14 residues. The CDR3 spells CASSQGQVSYGYTF. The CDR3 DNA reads TGCGCCAGCAGCCAAGGACAGGTTTCCTATGGCTACACCTTC.

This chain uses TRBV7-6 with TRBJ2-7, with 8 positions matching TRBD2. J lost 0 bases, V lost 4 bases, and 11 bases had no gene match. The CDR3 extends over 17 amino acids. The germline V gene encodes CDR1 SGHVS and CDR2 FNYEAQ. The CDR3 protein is CASSSDLAGPSSYEQYF. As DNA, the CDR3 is TGTGCCAGCAGCTCGGATTTAGCGGGGCCGAGCTCCTACGAGCAGTACTTC.

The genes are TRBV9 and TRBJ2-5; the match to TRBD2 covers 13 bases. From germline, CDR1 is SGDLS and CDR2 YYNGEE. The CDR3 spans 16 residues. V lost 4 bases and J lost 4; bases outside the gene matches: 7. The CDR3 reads CASSQTSGGAGETQYF. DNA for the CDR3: TGTGCCAGCAGCCAAACTAGCGGGGGGGCCGGAGAGACCCAGTACTTC.

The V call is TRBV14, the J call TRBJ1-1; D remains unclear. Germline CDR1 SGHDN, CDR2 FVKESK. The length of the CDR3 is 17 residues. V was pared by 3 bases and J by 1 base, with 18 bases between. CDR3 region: CASSHYPYAGGNTEAFF. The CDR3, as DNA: TGTGCCAGCAGCCACTATCCTTATGCTGGTGGGAACACTGAAGCTTTCTTT.